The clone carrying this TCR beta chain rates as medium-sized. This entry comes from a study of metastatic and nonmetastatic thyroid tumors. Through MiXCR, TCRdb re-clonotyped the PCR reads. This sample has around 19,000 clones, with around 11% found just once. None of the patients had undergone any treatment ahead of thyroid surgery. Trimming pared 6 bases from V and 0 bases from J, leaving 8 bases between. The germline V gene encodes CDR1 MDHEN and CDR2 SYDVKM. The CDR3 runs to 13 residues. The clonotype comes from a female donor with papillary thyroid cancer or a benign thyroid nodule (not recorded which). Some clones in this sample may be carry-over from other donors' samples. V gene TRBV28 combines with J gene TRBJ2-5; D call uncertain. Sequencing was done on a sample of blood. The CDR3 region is CASRNRDQETQYF. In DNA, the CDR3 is TGTGCCAGCAGGAACCGGGACCAAGAGACCCAGTACTTC.